This TCR beta chain was documented in a study of blood T cell repertoires in COVID-19 (dated by TCRdb to 2020 to 2021). General notes on the study: Samples covering the acute and convalescent phases of COVID-19 were provided by collaborators in the United States, Italy and Spain. The material from the prospective study consisted of cDNA or gDNA derived from T cells, B-cell-depleted T cells, or PBMCs. The dataset comprised deeply sampled blood TCRbeta repertoires from subjects exposed to, actively infected with, or recovered from COVID-19. A freely available public database, intended as a resource for researchers studying the immune response to SARS-CoV-2, is where the repertoires were released. The samples were drawn from two sources: the first 160 participants of the ongoing ImmuneRACE study, and 1,000 to 1,500 subjects contributed by 6 global collaborators. Nearly every sample came with metadata listing a de-identified subject ID, COVID-19 status, age in years and sex. Where HLA class I and class II types were available, the types were taken from metadata supplied by the sample provider, not from assay-based typing. Results the study describes overall, beyond this receptor: The amount of clinical and demographic metadata varied by source and participant and was provided uncurated.

As concerns this clone: Its antigen specificity is not known. The input lacks base qualities; no much larger clone sits a single base away.

The immunoSEQ Assay, a bias-controlled multiplex PCR, was used to amplify TCRbeta CDR3 regions from genomic DNA. For the original study's pipeline: Nucleated cell counts per sample were estimated from amplification of reference gene primers within the assay. To quantify the absolute abundance of each unique TCRbeta CDR3 rearrangement, sequence reads were collapsed and filtered. For each sample, productive Simpson clonality was calculated as the square root of Simpson's diversity index across productive rearrangements. TCRdb obtained this table from immuneACCESS and retained in-frame rearrangements with V and J assigned. These tables miss some clones; where compared with another copy, unresolved V genes account for less than half of the shortfall, and the remainder is unexplained. The DNA was the basis for D and trimming; V, J and clone size are from that table. A total of 55,000 to 85,000 clones appear in this sample, about 90% of them only once. The ten largest clones add up to over 4.5% of the sample.

Each collaborating institution followed its own protocols to collect whole blood in K2EDTA tubes. Collaborator samples were shipped for TCRbeta analysis as frozen whole blood, isolated PBMCs, or DNA extracted from either sample type. The CDR3, from cysteine to phenylalanine, totals 13 residues. Just CDR3 DNA is preserved here, 39 bases in frame from base 1. The germline V and J ends show losses of 0 bases and 12 bases respectively, and no gene match explains 10 bases of the junction. Reading the germline V gene (reference sequence) gives CDR1 GTSNPN and CDR2 SVGIG. The sample comprised peripheral blood. The chain links TRBV30 with TRBJ2-7; a stretch of 8 junction bases matches TRBD1. The receptor's source is a human donor in a cohort sampled during active COVID-19. The base sequence is TGTGCCTGGAGTGTTCCGGGACAGGACGTCCGGTACTTC. It codes for CAWSVPGQDVRYF.